This paragraph covers one T cell receptor (beta chain) sequence. Its antigen is still unknown. This sample was included in a study of STAT3 mutations in large granular lymphocyte leukemia. Study-level results: In T-cell large granular lymphocyte leukemia, about half of patients showed multiple immunodominant subclonotypes.

Some clones are missing from TCRdb's copy, which holds only in-frame ones; the method was immunoSEQ multiplex PCR. The sample consists of about 42,000 clones, around 80% of them appearing once. CDR3 length: 12 amino acids. The V end lost 6 bases, the J end lost 4 bases, and 8 bases lay between the germline ends. Germline V lookup: CDR1 MNHEY, CDR2 SVGAGI. The chain links TRBV6-5 to TRBJ2-3; D not resolved. The clonotype originates from a human donor with T large granular lymphocyte leukemia. Some clones in this sample may be carry-over from other donors' samples. The sequencing sample was made of PBMCs. The CDR3 coding sequence is TGTGCCAGCAGCCCCGCCCCAGATACGCAGTATTTT. Its translation is CASSPAPDTQYF.